The 32 T cell receptor beta chains below come from one sample, sequenced in a study of Ad26.COV2.S vaccination and SARS-CoV-2 variants. The treatment here: roughly 18 received Ad26.COV2.S at low or high dose, single or two shots; 5 received placebo; per-sample allocation not given. Each sample was drawn 63 days after the first injection (of vaccine or placebo). Profiling relied on immunoSEQ multiplex PCR, and the TCRdb table lists in-frame clones only, not all of them. The repertoire holds approximately 340,000 clones, with 70% to 90% as singletons. Sequenced material: peripheral blood, taken in a trial of Ad26.COV2.S vaccine versus placebo. These receptors were collected from a person aged 18 to 65 who received the Ad26.COV2.S COVID-19 vaccine or a placebo.

This sequence joins TRBV7-2 and TRBJ2-7, with 8 nucleotides matching TRBD1. Germline values: CDR1 SGHTA, CDR2 FQGNSA. Trimming took 4 bases from V and 7 from J; bases not matched to a gene: 18. The CDR3 extends over 17 amino acids. CDR3 in amino acids: CASSSGIIRQGSSEQYF. The CDR3 bases are TGTGCCAGCAGCTCGGGTATAATACGACAGGGGAGTAGTGAGCAGTACTTC.

This rearrangement joins TRBV19 to TRBJ2-1; TRBD2 matches 8 bases. CDR1 LNHDA and CDR2 SQIVND come from the germline V gene (reference sequence). This CDR3 is built from 14 residues. With 5 bases clipped from V and 7 bases from J, the junction kept 7 bases outside the gene matches. Written as DNA, the CDR3 is TGTGCCAGTAGTGTTCGACTAGCGCGGAATGAGCAGTTCTTC. It is translated as CASSVRLARNEQFF. Looking up the rest from reference TRBV19 and TRBJ2-1 gives the full variable domain: DGGITQSPKYLFRKEGQNVTLSCEQNLNHDAMYWYRQDPGQGLRLIYYSQIVNDFQKGDIAEGYSVSREKKESFPLTVTSAQKNPTAFYLCASSVRLARNEQFFGPGTRLTVL.

V usage is TRBV27 and J usage is TRBJ2-7, with D uncertain. This CDR3 is built from 15 residues. Trimming cost V 0 bases and J 2 bases, with 11 bases left between them. Per the germline V gene, CDR1 is MNHEY and CDR2 is SMNVEV (reference sequence). CDR3 DNA sequence: TGTGCCAGCAGTTTATCGTTGGCCGATCCCTACGAGCAGTACTTC. It translates to CASSLSLADPYEQYF.

The chain is built from TRBV19 and TRBJ2-2; 7 nucleotides match TRBD2. The junction had 16 bases not matched to a gene; V was cut back by 9 bases and J by 6 bases. Germline V gene lookup returns CDR1 LNHDA and CDR2 SQIVND (reference sequence). The CDR3 covers 16 residues. In nucleotides, the CDR3 is TGTGCCAGCTCCAGCGGGGCCTTAGGCCGACCCGGGGAGCTGTTTTTT. Its translation: CASSSGALGRPGELFF.

The rearrangement links TRBV11-2 to TRBJ1-1; D remains unclear. CDR3 length equals 14 residues. Trimming took off 1 base at V and 1 base at J, with 7 bases between the two ends. CDR1 is SGHAT and CDR2 is FQNNGV in the germline V gene. The CDR3 DNA reads as TGTGCCAGCAGCTTAGCGGGAGGGAACACTGAAGCTTTCTTT. Translating it yields CASSLAGGNTEAFF.

V gene TRBV29-1 combines with J gene TRBJ1-1; 7 nucleotides align to TRBD1. The CDR3 has 13 amino acids. Germline trimming cut 5 bases from V and 4 bases from J; bases unmatched to any gene: 7. Germline CDR1 is SQVTM and CDR2 is ANQGSEA. The CDR3 DNA reads as TGCAGCGTTCAAACGACAGGGCTCACTGAAGCTTTCTTT. It is translated as CSVQTTGLTEAFF.

The count of this clone is one. This chain uses TRBV7-9 with TRBJ2-5; D might be TRBD2 (5 bases). Germline V gene lookup returns CDR1 SEHNR and CDR2 FQNEAQ (reference sequence). Trimming left V 3 bases short and J 3 bases short, with 8 bases between. This CDR3 comprises 13 residues. CDR3 coding DNA: TGTGCCAGCAGCTTCGAGGGAGAAGAGACCCAGTACTTC. Its translation: CASSFEGEETQYF.

The genes are TRBV6-5 and TRBJ2-3; D is undetermined. V was trimmed by 2 bases and J by 3 bases, leaving 12 bases between them. The V gene's germline CDR1 is MNHEY and CDR2 SVGAGI. The CDR3 length is 15 residues. The CDR3, as DNA: TGTGCCAGCAGTTACGCTAGACCAGCAACAGATACGCAGTATTTT. Amino acid sequence: CASSYARPATDTQYF.

The chain is built from TRBV18 and TRBJ1-5, with 9 bases fitting TRBD1. After removal of 5 bases from V and 0 bases from J, the junction contained 5 bases not matched to a gene. Germline lookup yields CDR1 KGHSH and CDR2 LQKENI. The CDR3 length is 16 residues. CDR3 sequence reads: CASSTRDRDSNQPQHF. CDR3 sequence (DNA): TGTGCCAGCTCAACCAGGGACAGGGATAGCAATCAGCCCCAGCATTTT.

This chain links TRBV6-1 with TRBJ1-4, with TRBD1 as a possible D gene (5 bases). Trimming stripped 3 bases from V and 2 bases from J, with 10 bases between. In germline, CDR1 is MNHNS, CDR2 SASEGT. This CDR3 contains 15 residues. CDR3 DNA sequence: TGTGCCAGCAGTGACCAGGGTGGCACTAATGAAAAACTGTTTTTT. It codes for CASSDQGGTNEKLFF.

In its sample, this clone was seen once. V and J are TRBV5-3 and TRBJ2-4, with 14 bases matching TRBD2. TRBV5-3 is recorded as an ORF, its role being uncertain. This CDR3 contains 19 residues. J was trimmed by 6 bases and V by 3 bases; bases with no gene match: 14. Here the CDR3 DNA reads TGTGCCAGAAGCTCCGACCGGACTAGCGGGGGGACCGGGATAAACATTCAGTACTTC. Its translation: CARSSDRTSGGTGINIQYF.

The J gene is TRBJ2-1, the V gene TRBV3-1 (or the pseudogene TRBV3-2), with 8 bases that match TRBD1. J lost 4 bases, V lost 0 bases, and 5 bases had no gene match. The CDR3 consists of 16 residues. Per germline, CDR1 LGHDT and CDR2 YNNKEL (reference sequence). The DNA for the CDR3 is TGTGCCAGCAGCCAAGATCTGGACAGGGATTACAATGAGCAGTTCTTC. Encoded protein: CASSQDLDRDYNEQFF.

V gene TRBV7-9 combines with J gene TRBJ2-7; the D gene is possibly TRBD1 (6 bases). The CDR3 length is 14 residues. The V gene lost 6 bases and the J gene lost 2 bases, with 14 bases spanning the gap. Germline CDR1 and CDR2: SEHNR and FQNEAQ (reference sequence). The CDR3 DNA reads TGTGCCAGCAGTTACAGGGAAAAACCCTACGAGCAGTACTTC. It encodes CASSYREKPYEQYF.

In this sample, this clone turned up a few times. J is TRBJ2-7 and V is TRBV4-1; weak D call: TRBD1 (5 bases). The CDR3 sequence is 14 residues long. V was clipped by 4 bases and J by 3 bases, with 13 bases between them. Germline-derived CDR1 and CDR2 are MGHRA and YSYEKL. The CDR3 bases are TGCGCCAGCAGCCGTGGCAAGGGGCACTACGAGCAGTACTTC. Protein sequence: CASSRGKGHYEQYF.

V and J are TRBV19 and TRBJ1-5; a weak D match, TRBD1 (6 bases). Trimming shortened V by 7 bases and J by 5 bases, and 18 bases separated the two germline ends. The length of the CDR3 is 15 residues. Germline values: CDR1 LNHDA, CDR2 SQIVND (reference sequence). The CDR3 region has the DNA TGTGCCAGTACAAGCGGGGGGCTCGGCGATCAGCCCCAGCATTTT. This encodes CASTSGGLGDQPQHF. The variable domain in full, completed from reference TRBV19 and TRBJ1-5, reads DGGITQSPKYLFRKEGQNVTLSCEQNLNHDAMYWYRQDPGQGLRLIYYSQIVNDFQKGDIAEGYSVSREKKESFPLTVTSAQKNPTAFYLCASTSGGLGDQPQHFGDGTRLSIL.

This rearrangement joins TRBV27 to TRBJ2-5; TRBD2 matches 13 bases. CDR1 is MNHEY, CDR2 SMNVEV, per germline (reference sequence). The CDR3 has 16 amino acids. V dropped 5 bases and J dropped 4; count of bases not matched to a gene: 7. The CDR3 loop is CASSPRTSGRLETQYF. The CDR3 nucleotides read TGTGCCAGCAGTCCTCGGACTAGCGGGAGATTAGAGACCCAGTACTTC.

This clone appeared a single time. V and J are TRBV4-3 and TRBJ2-3; possibly TRBD2 for D (5 bases). V lost 4 bases and J 9 bases, leaving 17 bases between the germline ends. CDR3 length: 14 residues. Germline CDR1 is LGHNA and CDR2 is YSLEER. The CDR3 reads CASSPGRLEGTQYF. The CDR3 nucleotides read TGCGCCAGCAGCCCAGGACGGCTCGAGGGCACGCAGTATTTT.

There are a few counts of this clone. The chain uses TRBV18 and TRBJ1-1; D call uncertain. Looked up from germline, CDR1 is KGHSH and CDR2 is LQKENI. Trimming removed 4 bases from V and 2 bases from J, with 2 bases in between. The CDR3 runs 11 residues. The CDR3 here is CASSRNTEAFF. In nucleotides, the CDR3 is TGTGCCAGCTCACGAAACACTGAAGCTTTCTTT.

V usage is TRBV6-4 and J usage is TRBJ2-3; D gene ambiguous. In germline, CDR1 is MRHNA, CDR2 SNTAGT. Trimming removed 0 bases at V and 5 bases at J, with 9 bases between. The length of the CDR3 is 14 residues. CDR3 region: CASSDSLEGDTQYF. CDR3 coding DNA: TGTGCCAGCAGTGACTCCCTAGAAGGAGATACGCAGTATTTT.

This clone has just a few counts. This rearrangement joins TRBV9 to TRBJ1-2; 7 bases agree with TRBD1. The CDR3 totals 17 residues. CDR1 and CDR2 from the germline V gene are SGDLS and YYNGEE. V shed 3 bases, J shed 2 bases, and the junction held 13 bases outside the gene matches. The CDR3 loop is CASSERQGLLTNYGYTF. The DNA of the CDR3 is TGTGCCAGCAGCGAAAGACAGGGCCTCCTCACAAACTATGGCTACACCTTC.

The chain links TRBV7-2 to TRBJ1-5; D possibly corresponds to TRBD1 (6 bases). Germline assignment: CDR1 SGHTA and CDR2 FQGNSA. The CDR3 has 18 amino acids. The germline V and J ends were trimmed by 0 bases and 1 base, with 16 bases remaining between them. CDR3 loop: CASSLARGGAVSNQPQHF. CDR3 nucleotides: TGTGCCAGCAGCTTAGCCAGAGGGGGGGCGGTGAGCAATCAGCCCCAGCATTTT.

Only one count was recorded for this clone. The J gene is TRBJ1-2, the V gene TRBV5-1; D perhaps matches TRBD1 (5 bases). The CDR3 consists of 13 residues. V lost 0 bases and J lost 12, with 15 bases in between. The germline V gene has CDR1 SGHRS and CDR2 YFSETQ. The CDR3 is CASSLVGTERHTF. The CDR3 DNA sequence: TGCGCCAGCAGCTTGGTGGGGACCGAACGCCACACCTTC. The full variable domain, in which reference TRBV5-1 and TRBJ1-2 provide the parts outside the CDR3, is KAGVTQTPRYLIKTRGQQVTLSCSPISGHRSVSWYQQTPGQGLQFLFEYFSETQRNKGNFPGRFSGRQFSNSRSEMNVSTLELGDSALYLCASSLVGTERHTFGSGTRLTVV.

The chain has TRBV18 and TRBJ2-1; TRBD1 matches 7 bases. Trimming cost V 3 bases and J 2 bases; bases outside gene matches: 4. CDR1 KGHSH and CDR2 LQKENI come from the germline V gene. The CDR3 is 15 amino acids. As DNA, the CDR3 is TGTGCCAGCTCACCCCAAGGGGGCCCCTACAATGAGCAGTTCTTC. Its translation is CASSPQGGPYNEQFF.

The chain joins TRBV2 to TRBJ2-2; unclear D gene. The CDR3 spans 15 residues. Trimming left V 0 bases short and J 6 bases short, with 11 bases between. CDR1 SNHLY and CDR2 FYNNEI come from the germline V gene. The CDR3 region is CASSEAGSPAGELFF. CDR3 DNA sequence: TGTGCCAGCAGTGAAGCGGGAAGCCCCGCCGGGGAGCTGTTTTTT.

This sequence joins TRBV5-5 and TRBJ1-5; the match to TRBD1 covers 8 bases. The length of the CDR3 is 17 residues. Germline CDR1 SGHKS, CDR2 YYEKEE (reference sequence). The J segment lost 0 bases and the V segment lost 4 bases, leaving 9 bases of the junction unmatched. The CDR3 loop reads CASSPFWGQDSNQPQHF. DNA of the CDR3: TGTGCCAGCAGCCCCTTTTGGGGACAGGATAGCAATCAGCCCCAGCATTTT.

This clone turned up a few times. The chain recombines TRBV7-8 with TRBJ1-5; no firm D call. Trimming removed 5 bases at V and 4 bases at J, with 6 bases between. CDR1 is SGHVS and CDR2 is FQNEAQ in the germline V gene. This CDR3 is built from 12 residues. The CDR3 sequence: CASSLDNQPQHF. The CDR3 region has the DNA TGTGCCAGCAGCCTTGATAATCAGCCCCAGCATTTT.

The chain recombines TRBV6-5 with TRBJ1-6; the D is unclear. Trimming pared 0 bases from V and 2 bases from J, leaving 8 bases between. CDR1 MNHEY and CDR2 SVGAGI come from the germline V gene. This CDR3 is built from 16 residues. The CDR3 coding sequence is TGTGCCAGCAGTTACTCCGGGGTGCCCTATAATTCACCCCTCCACTTT. Protein product: CASSYSGVPYNSPLHF.

V is TRBV7-2 and J is TRBJ1-1; maybe TRBD1 (5 bases). This CDR3 has 15 residues. The germline CDR1 and CDR2 sequences are SGHTA and FQGNSA. V was trimmed by 1 base and J by 1 base, leaving 10 bases between them. The CDR3 protein is CASSLGLGTNTEAFF. The CDR3 DNA is TGTGCCAGCAGCTTAGGGTTGGGGACGAACACTGAAGCTTTCTTT.

The rearrangement joins TRBV29-1 to TRBJ2-2; 9 nucleotides agree with TRBD1. In germline, CDR1 is SQVTM, CDR2 ANQGSEA. The J segment lost 7 bases and the V segment lost 7 bases, leaving 7 bases of the junction unmatched. The CDR3 contains 13 residues. This CDR3 is CSADRGKGGELFF. The CDR3 nucleotides read TGCAGCGCGGACAGGGGAAAGGGCGGGGAGCTGTTTTTT.

This clone showed up many times. The chain carries TRBV21-1 and TRBJ1-1. TRBV21-1 is annotated as a pseudogene. The CDR3 sequence is 16 residues long. In DNA, the CDR3 is TGTGCCAGCCGGACTTTAGCGGGCCCTAAAGATGCTGAAGCTTTCTTT. This gives the protein CASRTLAGPKDAEAFF.

The CDR3 reads CASSLRLFSGNTIYF. CDR3 sequence (DNA): TGTGCCAGCAGCTTAAGGCTATTCTCTGGAAACACCATATATTTT. The chain couples TRBV7-8 to TRBJ1-3; D is ambiguous. This CDR3 spans 15 amino acids. Germline CDR1 reads SGHVS; CDR2 reads FQNEAQ. Trimming pared 2 bases from V and 0 bases from J, leaving 8 bases between.

The J gene is TRBJ1-1, the V gene TRBV6-5; TRBD1 is a possible D gene (5 bases). The CDR3 loop spans 15 amino acids. CDR1 and CDR2 (germline): MNHEY, SVGAGI. V shed 2 bases and J shed 3 bases, with 13 bases lying between them. The CDR3 nucleotides are TGTGCCAGCAGTTACGGGGCGGGGTTTGACACTGAAGCTTTCTTT. Residues: CASSYGAGFDTEAFF.